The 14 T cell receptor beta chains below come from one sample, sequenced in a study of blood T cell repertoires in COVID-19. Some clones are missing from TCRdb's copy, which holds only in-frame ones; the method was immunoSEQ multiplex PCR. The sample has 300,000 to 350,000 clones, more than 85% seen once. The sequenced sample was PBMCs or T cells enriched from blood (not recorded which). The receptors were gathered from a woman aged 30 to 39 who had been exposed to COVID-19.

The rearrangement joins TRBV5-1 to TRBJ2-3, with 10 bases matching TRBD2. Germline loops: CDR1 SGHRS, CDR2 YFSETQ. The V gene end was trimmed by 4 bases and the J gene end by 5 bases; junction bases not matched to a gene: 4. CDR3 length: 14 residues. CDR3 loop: CASSDIAGGDTQYF. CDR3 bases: TGCGCCAGCAGCGATATAGCGGGGGGAGATACGCAGTATTTT.

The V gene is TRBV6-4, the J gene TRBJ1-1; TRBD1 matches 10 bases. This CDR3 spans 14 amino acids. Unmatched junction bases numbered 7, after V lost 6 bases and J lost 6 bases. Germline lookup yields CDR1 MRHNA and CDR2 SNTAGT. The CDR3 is CASRRGQGTAEAFF. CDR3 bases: TGTGCCAGCAGACGGGGACAGGGGACCGCTGAAGCTTTCTTT.

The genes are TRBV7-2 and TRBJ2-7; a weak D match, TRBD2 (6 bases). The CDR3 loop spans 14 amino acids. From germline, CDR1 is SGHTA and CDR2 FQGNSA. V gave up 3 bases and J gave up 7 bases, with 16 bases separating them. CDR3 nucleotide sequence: TGTGCCAGCAGCTTTGGGACTGTCTTGGGGGAGCAGTACTTC. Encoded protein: CASSFGTVLGEQYF.

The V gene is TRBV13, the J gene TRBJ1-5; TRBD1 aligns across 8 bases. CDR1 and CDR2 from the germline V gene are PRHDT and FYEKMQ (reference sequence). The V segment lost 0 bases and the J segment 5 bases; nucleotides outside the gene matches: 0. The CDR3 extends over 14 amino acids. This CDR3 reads CASSLGTGDQPQHF. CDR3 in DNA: TGTGCCAGCAGCTTAGGGACAGGGGATCAGCCCCAGCATTTT.

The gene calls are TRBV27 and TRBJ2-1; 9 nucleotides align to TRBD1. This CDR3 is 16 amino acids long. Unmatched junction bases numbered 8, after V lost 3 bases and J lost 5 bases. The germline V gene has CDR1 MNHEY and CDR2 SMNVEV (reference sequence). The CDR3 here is CASSFPQGARDNEQFF. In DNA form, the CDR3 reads TGTGCCAGCAGTTTCCCACAGGGGGCCAGGGACAATGAGCAGTTCTTC.

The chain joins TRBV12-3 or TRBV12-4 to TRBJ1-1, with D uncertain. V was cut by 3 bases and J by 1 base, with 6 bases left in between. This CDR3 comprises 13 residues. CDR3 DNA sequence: TGTGCCAGCAGTTTTAACAGGAACACTGAAGCTTTCTTT. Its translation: CASSFNRNTEAFF.

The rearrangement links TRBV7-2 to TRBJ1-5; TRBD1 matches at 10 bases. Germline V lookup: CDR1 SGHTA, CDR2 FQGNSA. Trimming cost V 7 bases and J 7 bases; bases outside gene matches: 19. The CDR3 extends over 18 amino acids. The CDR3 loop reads CASNVSRDRGTFRQPQHF. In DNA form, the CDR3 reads TGTGCCAGCAACGTATCCCGGGACAGGGGAACTTTTAGGCAGCCCCAGCATTTT.

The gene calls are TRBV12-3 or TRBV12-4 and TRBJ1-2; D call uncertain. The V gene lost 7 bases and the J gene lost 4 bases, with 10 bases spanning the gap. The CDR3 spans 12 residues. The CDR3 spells CASKGGFYGYTF. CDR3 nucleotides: TGTGCCAGCAAGGGAGGTTTCTATGGCTACACCTTC.

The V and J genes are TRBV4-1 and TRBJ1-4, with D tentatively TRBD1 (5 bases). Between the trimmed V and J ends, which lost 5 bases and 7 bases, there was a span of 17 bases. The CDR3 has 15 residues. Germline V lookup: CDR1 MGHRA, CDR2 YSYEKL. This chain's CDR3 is CASSASGTGFEKLFF. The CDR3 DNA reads TGCGCCAGCAGCGCATCCGGGACTGGCTTTGAAAAACTGTTTTTT.

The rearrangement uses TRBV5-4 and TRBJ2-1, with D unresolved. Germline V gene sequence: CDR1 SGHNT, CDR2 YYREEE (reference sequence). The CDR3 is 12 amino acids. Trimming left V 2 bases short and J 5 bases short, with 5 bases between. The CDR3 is CASSFSHNEQFF. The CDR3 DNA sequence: TGTGCCAGCAGCTTTAGTCACAATGAGCAGTTCTTC.

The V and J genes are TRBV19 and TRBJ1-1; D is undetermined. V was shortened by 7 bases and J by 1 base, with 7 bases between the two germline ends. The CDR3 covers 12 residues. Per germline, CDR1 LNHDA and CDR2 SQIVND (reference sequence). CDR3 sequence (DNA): TGTGCCAGTAAGAAGAGGAACACTGAAGCTTTCTTT. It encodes CASKKRNTEAFF.

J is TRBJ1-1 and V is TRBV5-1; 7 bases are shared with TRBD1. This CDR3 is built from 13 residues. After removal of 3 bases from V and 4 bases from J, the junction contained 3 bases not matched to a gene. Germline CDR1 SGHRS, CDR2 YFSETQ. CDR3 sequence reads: CASSSQGTTEAFF. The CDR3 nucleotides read TGCGCCAGCAGCTCACAGGGGACCACTGAAGCTTTCTTT.

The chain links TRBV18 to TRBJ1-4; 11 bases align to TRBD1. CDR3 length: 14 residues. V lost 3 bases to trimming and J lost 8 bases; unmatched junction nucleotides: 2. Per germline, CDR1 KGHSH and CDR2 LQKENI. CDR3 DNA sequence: TGTGCCAGCTCACCGGGACAGGGGGACGAAAAACTGTTTTTT. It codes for CASSPGQGDEKLFF.

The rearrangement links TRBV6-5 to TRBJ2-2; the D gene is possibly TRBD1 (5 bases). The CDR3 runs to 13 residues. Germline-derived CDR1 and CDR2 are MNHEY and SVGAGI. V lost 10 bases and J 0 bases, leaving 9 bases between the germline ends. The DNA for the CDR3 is TGTGCCACCGGACACTCGAACACCGGGGAGCTGTTTTTT. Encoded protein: CATGHSNTGELFF.